This T cell receptor (beta chain) is drawn from a study of T cells in Graves' hyperthyroidism and ophthalmopathy. Graves' hyperthyroidism qualified as stable when ophthalmopathy did not progress within 18 months. For the diagnoses, clinical symptoms, serum thyroxine and TRAb, thyroid ultrasound and orbital computed tomography were used. It was RNA transcripts that yielded the amplified TCR beta CDR3 regions. Initially, a first-round RT-PCR of the TCR CDR3 employed the HTBI primer set. MiXCR, applied by TCRdb to the multiplex PCR reads, yields one record per CDR3 protein. The sample has around 350,000 distinct CDR3 sequences; over 10% are singletons. This clonotype was seen repeatedly, ten times or more. CDR1 and CDR2 (germline): SGHAT, FQDESV (reference sequence). V was shortened by 0 bases and J by 6 bases, with 11 bases between the two germline ends. CDR3 size: 14 residues.

Sequencing used blood. The genes are TRBV11-1 and TRBJ1-1; D unclear. The TCR was taken from a woman aged 18 to 35 with Graves' hyperthyroidism. The chain's CDR3 is CASSLAIAGAEAFF. The CDR3 DNA is TGTGCCAGCAGCTTAGCAATAGCGGGCGCTGAAGCTTTCTTT.